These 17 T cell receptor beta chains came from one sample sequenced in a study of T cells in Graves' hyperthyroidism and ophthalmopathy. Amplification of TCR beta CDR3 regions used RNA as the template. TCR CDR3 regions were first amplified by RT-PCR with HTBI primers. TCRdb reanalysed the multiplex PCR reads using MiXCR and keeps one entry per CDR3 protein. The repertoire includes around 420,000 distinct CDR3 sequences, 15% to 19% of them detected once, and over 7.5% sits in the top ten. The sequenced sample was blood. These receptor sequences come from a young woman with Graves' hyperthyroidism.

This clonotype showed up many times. The CDR3 DNA is TGTGCCAGCAGTTTATACAACACAGATACGCAGTATTTT. Translating gives CASSLYNTDTQYF. V and J are TRBV12-3 or TRBV12-4 and TRBJ2-3, with unresolved D. This CDR3 is built from 13 residues. V was cut by 2 bases and J by 2 bases, with 5 bases left in between.

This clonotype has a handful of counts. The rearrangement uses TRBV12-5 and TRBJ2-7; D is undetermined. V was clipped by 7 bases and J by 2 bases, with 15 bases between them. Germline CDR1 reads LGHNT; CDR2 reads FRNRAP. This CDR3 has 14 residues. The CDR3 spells CASATPPQTYEQYF. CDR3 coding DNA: TGTGCTAGTGCCACCCCCCCGCAGACCTACGAGCAGTACTTC.

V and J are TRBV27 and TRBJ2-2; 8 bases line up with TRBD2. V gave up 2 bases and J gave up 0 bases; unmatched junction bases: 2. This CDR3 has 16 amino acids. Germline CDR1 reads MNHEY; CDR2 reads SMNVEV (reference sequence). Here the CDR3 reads CASSLRGLANTGELFF. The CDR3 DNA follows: TGTGCCAGCAGTTTAAGGGGACTAGCGAACACCGGGGAGCTGTTTTTT.

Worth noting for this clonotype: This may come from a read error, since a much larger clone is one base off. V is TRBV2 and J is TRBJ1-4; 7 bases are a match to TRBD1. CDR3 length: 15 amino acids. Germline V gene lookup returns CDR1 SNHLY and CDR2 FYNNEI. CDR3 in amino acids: CASSWTGSTNEELFF. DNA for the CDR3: TGTGCCAGCAGCTGGACAGGATCAACTAATGAAGAACTGTTTTTT.

CDR3 coding DNA: TGCGCCAGCAGCTGGACAGCAACCGGGGAGCTGTTTTTT. Translated: CASSWTATGELFF. The chain links TRBV5-1 to TRBJ2-2; D possibly corresponds to TRBD1 (6 bases). With 3 bases removed from V and 5 bases from J, the gap between germline ends came to 8 bases. The CDR3 covers 13 residues. CDR1 and CDR2 from the germline V gene are SGHRS and YFSETQ.

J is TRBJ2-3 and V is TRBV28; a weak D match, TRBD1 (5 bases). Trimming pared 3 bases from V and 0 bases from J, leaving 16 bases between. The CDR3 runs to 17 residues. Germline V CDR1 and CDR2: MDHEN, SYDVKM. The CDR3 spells CASSFRAFKASTDTQYF. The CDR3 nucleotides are TGTGCCAGCAGTTTCAGGGCATTCAAAGCTAGCACAGATACGCAGTATTTT.

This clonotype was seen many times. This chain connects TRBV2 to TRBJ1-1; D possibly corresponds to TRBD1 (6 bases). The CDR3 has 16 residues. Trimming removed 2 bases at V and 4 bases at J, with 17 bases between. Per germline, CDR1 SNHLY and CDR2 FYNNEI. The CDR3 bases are TGTGCCAGCAGTGAATATGGAGGAGCAGGGGTCACTGAAGCTTTCTTT. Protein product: CASSEYGGAGVTEAFF.

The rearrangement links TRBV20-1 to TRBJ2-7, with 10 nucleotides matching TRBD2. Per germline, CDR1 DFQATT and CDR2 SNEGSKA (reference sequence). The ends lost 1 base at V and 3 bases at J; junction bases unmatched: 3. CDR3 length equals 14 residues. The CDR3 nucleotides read TGCAGTGCTAGAGCCGGGACTAGCGTCTACGAGCAGTACTTC. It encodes CSARAGTSVYEQYF.

CDR3: CSARGLNRGRGAGELFF. As DNA, the CDR3 is TGCAGTGCTAGAGGGCTAAACAGGGGGCGGGGCGCCGGGGAGCTGTTTTTT. The rearrangement uses TRBV20-1 and TRBJ2-2, with 9 bases fitting TRBD1. Germline trimming cut 1 base from V and 6 bases from J; bases unmatched to any gene: 12. The CDR3 is 17 residues long. Germline V gene data show CDR1 as DFQATT and CDR2 as SNEGSKA (reference sequence).

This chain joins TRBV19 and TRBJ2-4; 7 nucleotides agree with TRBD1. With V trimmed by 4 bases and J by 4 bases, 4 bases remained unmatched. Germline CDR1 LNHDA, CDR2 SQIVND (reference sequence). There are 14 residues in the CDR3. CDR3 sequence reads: CASSRGQDKNIQYF. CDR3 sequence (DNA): TGTGCCAGTAGTAGAGGACAGGATAAAAACATTCAGTACTTC.

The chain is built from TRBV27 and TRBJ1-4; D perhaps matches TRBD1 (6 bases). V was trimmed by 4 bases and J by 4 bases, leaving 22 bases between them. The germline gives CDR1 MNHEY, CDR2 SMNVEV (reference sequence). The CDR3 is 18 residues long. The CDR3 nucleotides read TGTGCCAGCAGTTACTCGGTAATGGACAGTACCTTTAATGAAAAACTGTTTTTT. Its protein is CASSYSVMDSTFNEKLFF.

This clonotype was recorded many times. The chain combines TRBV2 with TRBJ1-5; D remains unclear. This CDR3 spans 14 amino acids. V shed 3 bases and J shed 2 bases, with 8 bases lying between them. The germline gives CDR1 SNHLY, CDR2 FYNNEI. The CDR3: CASSDSGGNQPQHF. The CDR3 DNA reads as TGTGCCAGCAGTGACTCGGGTGGCAATCAGCCCCAGCATTTT.

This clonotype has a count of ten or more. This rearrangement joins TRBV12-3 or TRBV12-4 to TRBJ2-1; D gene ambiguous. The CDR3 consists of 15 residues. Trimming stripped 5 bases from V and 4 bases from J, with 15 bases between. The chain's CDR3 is CASSEPTEQYNEQFF. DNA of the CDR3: TGTGCCAGCAGTGAACCGACGGAGCAATACAATGAGCAGTTCTTC.

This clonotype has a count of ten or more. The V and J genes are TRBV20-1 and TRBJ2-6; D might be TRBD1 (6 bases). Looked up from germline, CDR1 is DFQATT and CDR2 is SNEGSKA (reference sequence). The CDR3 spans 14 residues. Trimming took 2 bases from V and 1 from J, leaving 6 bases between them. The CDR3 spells CSARRGSGANVLTF. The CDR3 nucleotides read TGCAGTGCTAGAAGGGGGTCTGGGGCCAACGTCCTGACTTTC.

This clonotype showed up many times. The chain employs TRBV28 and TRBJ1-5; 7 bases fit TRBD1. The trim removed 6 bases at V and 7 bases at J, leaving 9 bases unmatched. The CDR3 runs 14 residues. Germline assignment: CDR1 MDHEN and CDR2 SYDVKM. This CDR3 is CASRSEGGWQPQHF. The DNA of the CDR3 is TGTGCCAGCAGAAGTGAAGGGGGCTGGCAGCCCCAGCATTTT.

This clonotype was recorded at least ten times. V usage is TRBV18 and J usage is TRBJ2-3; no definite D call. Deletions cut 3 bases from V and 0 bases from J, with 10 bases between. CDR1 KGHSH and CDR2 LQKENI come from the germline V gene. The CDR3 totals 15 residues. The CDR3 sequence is CASSPGTTSTDTQYF. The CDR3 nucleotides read TGTGCCAGCTCACCCGGCACCACTAGCACAGATACGCAGTATTTT.

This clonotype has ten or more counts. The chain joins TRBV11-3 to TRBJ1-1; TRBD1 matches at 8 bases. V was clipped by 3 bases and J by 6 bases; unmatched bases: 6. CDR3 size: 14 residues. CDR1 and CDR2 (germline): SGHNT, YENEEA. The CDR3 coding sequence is TGTGCCAGCAGCTTCCAGACAGGGGACCCTGAAGCTTTCTTT. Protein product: CASSFQTGDPEAFF. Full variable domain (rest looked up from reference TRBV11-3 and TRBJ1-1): EAGVVQSPRYKIIEKKQPVAFWCNPISGHNTLYWYLQNLGQGPELLIRYENEEAVDDSQLPKDRFSAERLKGVDSTLKIQPAELGDSAVYLCASSFQTGDPEAFFGQGTRLTVV.